This T cell receptor (beta chain) was identified in a study of control samples from healthy donors and cancer patients. J was trimmed by 8 bases and V by 1 base; bases with no gene match: 11. The CDR3 spans 17 residues. Germline loops: CDR1 SGHVS, CDR2 FQNEAQ. Repertoires were generated with immunoSEQ multiplex PCR, while TCRdb's copy carries only in-frame clones and drops some. The sample has roughly 130,000 clones, approximately 94% seen once. This TCR was sampled from a man aged 25 to 40 in good health. Material for sequencing was blood. The chain uses TRBV7-8 and TRBJ1-2, with 12 bases matching TRBD1. DNA for the CDR3: TGTGCCAGCAGCTTAGACGTGGGGACAGGGGGCGCGCAAGGCTACACCTTC. This gives the protein CASSLDVGTGGAQGYTF. The variable domain in full, completed from reference TRBV7-8 and TRBJ1-2, reads GAGVSQSPRYKVAKRGQDVALRCDPISGHVSLFWYQQALGQGPEFLTYFQNEAQLDKSGLPSDRFFAERPEGSVSTLKIQRTQQEDSAVYLCASSLDVGTGGAQGYTFGSGTRLTVV.